The present TCR beta chain was sequenced within a study of T-cell memory formation after mild COVID-19. Study context: TCR clusters were largely donor specific.

Concerning this clonotype: Its antigen is not known.

Points from the study as a whole: Clones that got smaller from day 15 to 85 had even CD4/CD8, while clones growing later tipped toward CD4+. Whether day 37 second-wave clones are SARS-CoV-2-specific was not confirmed.

The CDR3 is 16 amino acids. Germline CDR1 reads SGHDT; CDR2 reads YYEEEE. The J segment lost 0 bases and the V segment lost 7 bases, leaving 4 bases of the junction unmatched. The authors produced TCR alpha and TCR beta cDNA libraries with sample barcodes and UMIs by 5'RACE using constant-segment primers. TCRdb re-called the 5' RACE reads with MiXCR, one entry per CDR3 protein. This sample yields nearly 40,000 distinct CDR3 sequences, of which about 6.1% are seen a single time; around 0.81% belongs to the top ten. The sample consisted of PBMCs or a T cell subset sorted from them (not recorded which). This sequence was found in an adult who had mild COVID-19 (a few samples of this study predate the infection). Cell type and time point are not known. This rearrangement joins TRBV5-6 to TRBJ2-6; 10 positions match TRBD1. CDR3 in DNA: TGTGCCAGCCGGACAGGGGGTCCCTCTGGGGCCAACGTCCTGACTTTC. It is translated as CASRTGGPSGANVLTF.